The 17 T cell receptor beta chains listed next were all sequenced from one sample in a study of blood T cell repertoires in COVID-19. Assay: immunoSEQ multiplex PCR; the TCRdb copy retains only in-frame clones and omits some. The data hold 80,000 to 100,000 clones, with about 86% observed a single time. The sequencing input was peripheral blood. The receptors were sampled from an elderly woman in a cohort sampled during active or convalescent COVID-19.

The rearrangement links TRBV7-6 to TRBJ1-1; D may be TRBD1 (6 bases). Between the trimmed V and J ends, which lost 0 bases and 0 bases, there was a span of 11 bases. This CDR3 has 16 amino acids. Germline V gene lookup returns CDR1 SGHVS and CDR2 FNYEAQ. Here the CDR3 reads CASSLAGRGMNTEAFF. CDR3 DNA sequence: TGTGCCAGCAGCTTAGCAGGCAGGGGTATGAACACTGAAGCTTTCTTT. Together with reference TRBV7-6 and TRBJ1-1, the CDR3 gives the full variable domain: GAGVSQSPRYKVTKRGQDVALRCDPISGHVSLYWYRQALGQGPEFLTYFNYEAQQDKSGLPNDRFSAERPEGSISTLTIQRTEQRDSAMYRCASSLAGRGMNTEAFFGQGTRLTVV.

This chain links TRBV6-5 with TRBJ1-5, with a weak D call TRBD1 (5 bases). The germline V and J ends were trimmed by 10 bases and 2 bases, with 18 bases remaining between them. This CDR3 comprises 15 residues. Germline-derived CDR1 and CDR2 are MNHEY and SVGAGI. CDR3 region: CATQQEPVRNQPQHF. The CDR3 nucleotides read TGTGCCACCCAACAGGAGCCGGTACGCAATCAGCCCCAGCATTTT.

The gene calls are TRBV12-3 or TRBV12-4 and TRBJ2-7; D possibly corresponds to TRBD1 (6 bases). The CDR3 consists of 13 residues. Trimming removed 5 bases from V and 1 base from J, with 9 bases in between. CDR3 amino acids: CASSVGQSYEQYV. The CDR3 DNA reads TGTGCCAGCAGTGTCGGACAGTCCTACGAGCAGTACGTC.

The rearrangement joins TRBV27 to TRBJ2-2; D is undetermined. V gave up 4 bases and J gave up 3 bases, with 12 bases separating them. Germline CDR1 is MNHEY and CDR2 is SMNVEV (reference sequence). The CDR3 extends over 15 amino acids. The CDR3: CASSWARVDTGELFF. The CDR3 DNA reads TGTGCCAGCAGTTGGGCGCGAGTGGACACCGGGGAGCTGTTTTTT.

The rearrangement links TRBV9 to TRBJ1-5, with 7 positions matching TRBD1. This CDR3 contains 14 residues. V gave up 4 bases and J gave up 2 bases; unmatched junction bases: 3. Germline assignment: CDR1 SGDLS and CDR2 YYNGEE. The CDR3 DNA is TGTGCCAGCAGCCAGGGGGTCGGCAATCAGCCCCAGCATTTT. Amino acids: CASSQGVGNQPQHF.

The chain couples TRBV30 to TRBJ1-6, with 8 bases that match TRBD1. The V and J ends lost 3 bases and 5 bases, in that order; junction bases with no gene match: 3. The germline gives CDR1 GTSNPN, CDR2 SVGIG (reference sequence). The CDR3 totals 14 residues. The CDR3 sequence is CAWRQGVNNSPLHF. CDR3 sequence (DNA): TGTGCCTGGAGACAGGGGGTCAATAATTCACCCCTCCACTTT. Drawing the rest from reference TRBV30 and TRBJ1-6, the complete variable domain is SQTIHQWPATLVQPVGSPLSLECTVEGTSNPNLYWYRQAAGRGLQLLFYSVGIGQISSEVPQNLSASRPQDRQFILSSKKLLLSDSGFYLCAWRQGVNNSPLHFGNGTRLTVT.

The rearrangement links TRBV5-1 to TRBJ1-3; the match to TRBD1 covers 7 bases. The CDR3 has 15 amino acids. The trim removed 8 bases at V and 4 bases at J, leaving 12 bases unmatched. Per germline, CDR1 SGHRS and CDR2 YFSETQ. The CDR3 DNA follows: TGCGCCAGTAAACAAACAGGGGACCCCGGAAACACCATATATTTT. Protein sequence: CASKQTGDPGNTIYF.

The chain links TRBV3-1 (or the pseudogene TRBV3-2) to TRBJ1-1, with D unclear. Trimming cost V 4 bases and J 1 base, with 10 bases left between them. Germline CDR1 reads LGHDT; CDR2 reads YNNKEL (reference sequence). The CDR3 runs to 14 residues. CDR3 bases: TGTGCCAGCAGCCGCCGGGGAACGAACACTGAAGCTTTCTTT. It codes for CASSRRGTNTEAFF.

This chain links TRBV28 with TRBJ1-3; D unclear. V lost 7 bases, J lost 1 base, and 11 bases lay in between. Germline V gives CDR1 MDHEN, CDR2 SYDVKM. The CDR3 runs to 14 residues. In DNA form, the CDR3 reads TGTGCCAGCAACTCATCACCATCTGGAAACACCATATATTTT. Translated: CASNSSPSGNTIYF.

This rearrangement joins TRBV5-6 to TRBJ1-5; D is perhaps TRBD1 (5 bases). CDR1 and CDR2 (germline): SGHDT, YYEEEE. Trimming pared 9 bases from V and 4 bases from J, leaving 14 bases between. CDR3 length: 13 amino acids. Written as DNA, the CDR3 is TGTGCCACGGCTAAGGGGCCTAATCAGCCCCAGCATTTT. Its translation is CATAKGPNQPQHF.

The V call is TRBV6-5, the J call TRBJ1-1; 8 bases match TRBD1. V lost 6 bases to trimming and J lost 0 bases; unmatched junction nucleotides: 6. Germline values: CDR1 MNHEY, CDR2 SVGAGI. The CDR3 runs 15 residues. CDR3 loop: CASRDRDRMNTEAFF. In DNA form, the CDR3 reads TGTGCCAGCAGGGACAGGGACCGAATGAACACTGAAGCTTTCTTT.

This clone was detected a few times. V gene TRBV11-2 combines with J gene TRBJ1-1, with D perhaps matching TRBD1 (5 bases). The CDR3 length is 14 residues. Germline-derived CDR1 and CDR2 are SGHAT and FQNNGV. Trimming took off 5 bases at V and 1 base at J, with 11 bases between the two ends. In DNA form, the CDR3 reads TGTGCCAGCAGCCCCACGGGGGGGAACACTGAAGCTTTCTTT. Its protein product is CASSPTGGNTEAFF.

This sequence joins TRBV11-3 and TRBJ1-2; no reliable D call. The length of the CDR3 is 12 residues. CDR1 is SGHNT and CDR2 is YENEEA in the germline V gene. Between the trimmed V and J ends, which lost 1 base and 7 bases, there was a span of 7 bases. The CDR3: CASSLAPPGYTF. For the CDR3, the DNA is TGTGCCAGCAGCTTAGCCCCTCCTGGCTACACCTTC.

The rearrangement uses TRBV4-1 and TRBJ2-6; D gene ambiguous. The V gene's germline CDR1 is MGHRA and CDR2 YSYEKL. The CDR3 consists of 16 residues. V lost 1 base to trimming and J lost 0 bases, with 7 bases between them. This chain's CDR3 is CASSQGALSGANVLTF. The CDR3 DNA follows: TGCGCCAGCAGCCAAGGGGCACTCTCTGGGGCCAACGTCCTGACTTTC.

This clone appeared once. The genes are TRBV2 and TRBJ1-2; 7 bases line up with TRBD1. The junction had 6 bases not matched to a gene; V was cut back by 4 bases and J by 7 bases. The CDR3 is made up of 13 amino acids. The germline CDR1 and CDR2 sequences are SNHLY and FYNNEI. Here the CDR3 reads CASSVTGVSGYTF. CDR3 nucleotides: TGTGCCAGCAGTGTCACAGGGGTGAGTGGCTACACCTTC.

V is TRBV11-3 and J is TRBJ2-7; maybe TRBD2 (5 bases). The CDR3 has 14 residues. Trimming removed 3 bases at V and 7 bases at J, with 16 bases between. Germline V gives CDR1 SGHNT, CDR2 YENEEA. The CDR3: CASSLSSSLGEQYV. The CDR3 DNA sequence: TGTGCCAGCAGCTTGTCTAGCTCTCTGGGGGAGCAGTACGTC.

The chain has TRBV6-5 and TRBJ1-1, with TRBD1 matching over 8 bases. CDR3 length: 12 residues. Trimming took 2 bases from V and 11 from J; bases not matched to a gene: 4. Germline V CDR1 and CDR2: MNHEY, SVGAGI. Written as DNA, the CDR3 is TGTGCCAGCAGTTACAGGGGACAGGAGGCTTTCTTT. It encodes CASSYRGQEAFF.